The present TCR beta chain was sequenced within a study of PD-1 blockade in classical Hodgkin lymphoma. Germline lookup yields CDR1 SNHLY and CDR2 FYNNEI. This CDR3 comprises 12 residues. The V and J ends lost 10 bases and 3 bases, in that order; junction bases with no gene match: 3. After autologous stem cell transplantation all patients relapsed, and prior brentuximab vedotin exposure differed between cohorts. Profiled with immunoSEQ multiplex PCR; TCRdb holds only in-frame clones, not every one. The data show tens of thousands of clones, about 70% seen once. The sample in question was peripheral blood mononuclear cells (PBMCs), obtained at baseline. The sequence was collected from a human donor with classical Hodgkin lymphoma. V gene TRBV2 combines with J gene TRBJ2-3; 8 nucleotides align to TRBD1. The CDR3 DNA sequence: TGTGCCAACAGGGGGTTAACAGATACGCAGTATTTT. This translates into CANRGLTDTQYF.